Here is one T cell receptor beta chain with its context. Its matching antigen is unknown. The data belong to a study of Ad26.COV2.S vaccination and SARS-CoV-2 variants. The assay was immunoSEQ multiplex PCR, and TCRdb's table has in-frame clones only and misses some. The sample has around 450,000 clones; about 89% are singletons. Findings and caveats of the study: Reports say spike-specific CD8+ and CD4+ T cell responses covered substantial breadth after vaccination.

Treatment of the sample: about 20 received Ad26.COV2.S at low or high dose, single or two shots; about 5 received placebo; per-sample allocation not given. Specimen acquisition occurred on day 63 following the initial vaccine or placebo injection. The CDR3 runs 14 residues. Germline values: CDR1 SGHTA, CDR2 FQGNSA. V was pared by 3 bases and J by 4 bases, with 9 bases between. The receptor was derived from a person between 18 and 60 years old who received the Ad26.COV2.S COVID-19 vaccine or a placebo. J is TRBJ1-4 and V is TRBV7-2, with D possibly matching TRBD1 (5 bases). The sample was peripheral blood, taken in a trial of Ad26.COV2.S vaccine versus placebo. The CDR3 sequence: CASSFGGYNEKLFF. The DNA of the CDR3 is TGTGCCAGCAGCTTCGGGGGGTATAATGAAAAACTGTTTTTT. Together with reference TRBV7-2 and TRBJ1-4, the CDR3 gives the full variable domain: GAGVSQSPSNKVTEKGKDVELRCDPISGHTALYWYRQSLGQGLEFLIYFQGNSAPDKSGLPSDRFSAERTGGSVSTLTIQRTQQEDSAVYLCASSFGGYNEKLFFGSGTQLSVL.